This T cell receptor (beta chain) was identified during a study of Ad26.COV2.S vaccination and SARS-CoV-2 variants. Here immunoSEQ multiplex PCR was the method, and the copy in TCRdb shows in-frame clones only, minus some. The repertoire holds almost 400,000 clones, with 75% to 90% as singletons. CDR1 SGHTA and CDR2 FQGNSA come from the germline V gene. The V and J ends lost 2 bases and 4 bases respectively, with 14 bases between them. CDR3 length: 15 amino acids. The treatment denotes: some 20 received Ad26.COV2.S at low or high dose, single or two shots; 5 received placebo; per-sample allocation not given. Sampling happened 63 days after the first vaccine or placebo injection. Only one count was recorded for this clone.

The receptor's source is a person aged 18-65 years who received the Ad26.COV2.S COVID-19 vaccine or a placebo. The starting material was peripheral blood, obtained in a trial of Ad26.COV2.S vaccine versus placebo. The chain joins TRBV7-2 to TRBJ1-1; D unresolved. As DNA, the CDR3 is TGTGCCAGCAGCTTAAGTGGTGCGAAGGTCACTGAAGCTTTCTTT. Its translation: CASSLSGAKVTEAFF. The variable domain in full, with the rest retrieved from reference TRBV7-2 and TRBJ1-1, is GAGVSQSPSNKVTEKGKDVELRCDPISGHTALYWYRQSLGQGLEFLIYFQGNSAPDKSGLPSDRFSAERTGGSVSTLTIQRTQQEDSAVYLCASSLSGAKVTEAFFGQGTRLTVV.